This entry describes one TCR beta chain. What this receptor recognizes is not known. Qualities for individual bases were not recorded, and no much larger clone is one base off. This entry comes from a study of post-analysis software for immune sequencing data (dated by TCRdb to the mid-2010s). For the study in its entirety: Recorded disease courses included relapsing-remitting, secondary progressive and progressive-relapsing multiple sclerosis, with some patients lacking subtype annotation. A subset of samples was prepared in parallel using single-end sample barcoding, then pooled and co-amplified after Illumina adapter ligation. The multiple sclerosis patient repertoires were compared with 11 previously published healthy control repertoires from donors aged roughly 6 to 25 years. Results the study describes overall, beyond this receptor: Strong co-clustering of samples prepared in the same batch was shown by direct clustering with F measure, prompting a batch-effect correction. Significantly lower normalized Chao1 diversity was found in multiple sclerosis patients than in controls, suggesting substantial peripheral T-cell clonal expansion. The control group was slightly older than the multiple sclerosis patient group. Four or five TRBV segments, including TRBV5-6, TRBV5-1 and TRBV20-1, were significantly more frequent in patients than controls.

The library was obtained by PCR. The listed sequencing device is Illumina HiSeq 2500. To reduce PCR and sequencing biases, unique molecular identifiers were built into the TCR beta cDNA libraries. Roughly 0.5 million cDNA molecules were obtained per 1 to 10 million input T cells, so each molecule approximated one T cell. The patient libraries were prepared and sequenced with the same protocol used for the earlier healthy control dataset. Within a given batch, samples were prepared together, multiplexed and sequenced on the same HiSeq lane. Concerning the study's data processing: MIGEC handled the raw barcoded reads, throwing out single-read molecular identifier groups before consensus assembly and CDR3 extraction. VDJtools was used for post-analysis of the clonotype tables, and diversity was normalized by down-sampling every dataset to the size of the smallest sample. To correct batch-related cross-sample contamination, repertoire overlap clustering matched CDR3 amino acid sequences but not nucleotide sequences. TCRdb trimmed the raw reads at Q25, called clones with MiXCR and kept productive beta chains. When rows share a CDR3 protein, they turn into one entry using the most common DNA and genes. The V and J calls were not made by the authors but by TCRdb's processing. This sample lists 450,000 to 650,000 distinct CDR3 sequences; 44% were detected once. The ten top clones hold more than 1.5% of the sample.

To demonstrate the VDJtools post-analysis software, the study profiled TCR beta repertoires from the peripheral blood of about a dozen young patients with multiple sclerosis. The patients with multiple sclerosis were children and adolescents between about 6 and 17 years of age. From the cysteine through the phenylalanine, the CDR3 covers 14 amino acids. Of all the DNA, just the CDR3 is kept, 42 bases in frame from base 1. Relative to germline, V is missing 3 bases and J is missing 4 bases, with 4 bases of the junction outside any gene match. The germline V gene encodes CDR1 MGHRA and CDR2 YSYEKL. The sequencing input was blood. The sequence was collected from a girl between 10 and 17 years old with multiple sclerosis. The rearrangement combines TRBV4-1 with TRBJ1-2, with 8 junctional bases fitting TRBD1. The DNA reads as follows: TGCGCCAGCAGCCATCTACAGGGGGGCTATGGCTACACCTTC. It translates as CASSHLQGGYGYTF.